These 9 T cell receptor beta chains came from one sample sequenced in a study of blood T cell repertoires in COVID-19. Generated by immunoSEQ multiplex PCR, the TCRdb table keeps only in-frame clones and is missing some. Of fewer than 350,000 clones in the sample, around 86% were seen once. Material for sequencing was PBMCs or T cells enriched from blood (not recorded which). These receptors were collected from a woman aged 40 to 50 with acute COVID-19.

V usage is TRBV10-3 and J usage is TRBJ2-5, with TRBD2 as a possible D gene (5 bases). Germline V lookup: CDR1 ENHRY, CDR2 SYGVKD. The V end lost 0 bases, the J end lost 2 bases, and 10 bases lay between the germline ends. The CDR3 has 15 residues. DNA for the CDR3: TGTGCCATCAGTGAGTCAGGGAGAACACAAGAGACCCAGTACTTC. Residues: CAISESGRTQETQYF.

In DNA form, the CDR3 reads TGCGCCAGCAGCAGCGGGTCCTCACCGACTTATGGCTACACCTTC. Residues: CASSSGSSPTYGYTF. The rearrangement links TRBV5-1 to TRBJ1-2; D ambiguous. Trimming pared 4 bases from V and 5 bases from J, leaving 18 bases between. Germline V gives CDR1 SGHRS, CDR2 YFSETQ. CDR3 length equals 15 residues.

The rearrangement joins TRBV28 to TRBJ2-2; D is perhaps TRBD2 (6 bases). Trimming took 9 bases from V and 2 from J, leaving 16 bases between them. CDR1 and CDR2 (germline): MDHEN, SYDVKM. This CDR3 contains 15 residues. The CDR3 bases are TGTGCCAGTTCCCTTAGCGGACTAAACACCGGGGAGCTGTTTTTT. Protein product: CASSLSGLNTGELFF.

The CDR3 region has the DNA TGTGCCAGTAGTATAGACCCTCGACAGACCAACACCGGGGAGCTGTTTTTT. Encoded protein: CASSIDPRQTNTGELFF. The rearrangement joins TRBV19 to TRBJ2-2, with D tentatively TRBD1 (5 bases). The CDR3 has 17 residues. Germline-derived CDR1 and CDR2 are LNHDA and SQIVND (reference sequence). V dropped 0 bases and J dropped 2 bases, with 13 bases sitting between them.

This rearrangement joins TRBV10-2 to TRBJ2-7; D is possibly TRBD1 (6 bases). Germline-derived CDR1 and CDR2 are WSHSY and SAAADI. This CDR3 contains 15 residues. Trimming took 3 bases from V and 5 from J, leaving 17 bases between them. The CDR3 loop reads CASSEPRTDPHEQYF. The CDR3 coding sequence is TGCGCCAGCAGTGAACCAAGGACAGACCCCCACGAGCAGTACTTC.

The sample holds one count of this clone. The chain combines TRBV11-2 with TRBJ1-6, with D maybe TRBD1 (5 bases). Trimming removed 0 bases at V and 10 bases at J, with 13 bases between. CDR1 SGHAT and CDR2 FQNNGV come from the germline V gene. This CDR3 contains 15 residues. The CDR3 nucleotides read TGTGCCAGCAGCTTAGACGGGGGACGAGGATCACCCCTCCACTTT. Translating it yields CASSLDGGRGSPLHF.

The V gene is TRBV7-3, the J gene TRBJ2-2; a weak D match, TRBD1 (5 bases). The CDR3 runs 13 residues. V was cut by 4 bases and J by 9 bases, with 12 bases left in between. Germline V gene data show CDR1 as SGHTA and CDR2 as FQGTGA. CDR3 loop: CASSSKGLWELFF. In DNA, the CDR3 is TGTGCCAGCAGCTCAAAGGGGCTGTGGGAGCTGTTTTTT.

V is TRBV4-2 and J is TRBJ1-5, with TRBD1 identical over 9 bases. The CDR3 extends over 16 amino acids. The V gene end was trimmed by 6 bases and the J gene end by 7 bases; junction bases not matched to a gene: 13. Germline V gene lookup returns CDR1 LGHNA and CDR2 YNFKEQ. The CDR3 coding sequence is TGTGCCAGCAGTTTCTCAGGGACAGGGCTAGGACAGCCCCAGCATTTT. It yields the protein CASSFSGTGLGQPQHF.

This rearrangement joins TRBV7-6 to TRBJ1-1; 7 positions match TRBD1. CDR1 and CDR2 (germline): SGHVS, FNYEAQ. The CDR3 runs to 13 residues. The V segment lost 1 base and the J segment 4 bases; nucleotides outside the gene matches: 0. CDR3 amino acids: CASSLGQGTEAFF. CDR3 sequence (DNA): TGTGCCAGCAGCTTAGGACAGGGCACTGAAGCTTTCTTT.